This T cell receptor beta chain was identified during a study of post-analysis software for immune sequencing data. Overall study: The patients showed relapsing-remitting, secondary progressive and progressive-relapsing multiple sclerosis courses.

Unique molecular identifiers were present in the TCR beta cDNA libraries. It was from roughly 0.93 to 9.6 million T cells that some 470,000 cDNA molecules came. TCRdb redid the calling of the PCR reads with MiXCR, one entry per CDR3 protein. The sample gives under 650,000 distinct CDR3 sequences, about 44% of which show up once; 1.5% to 2% is in the top ten. This clonotype has just one count. Its antigen is still unknown. Overall study findings and caveats: About 5 TRBV segments occurring more often in patients than controls included TRBV5-6, TRBV5-1 and TRBV20-1. The study found significantly lower normalized Chao1 diversity in multiple sclerosis patients than in controls.

The CDR3 runs to 19 residues. Germline V CDR1 and CDR2: KGHSH, LQKENI. J gave up 9 bases and V 0 bases, and 20 bases lay outside the gene matches. Sequencing was carried out using blood. The rearrangement uses TRBV18 and TRBJ2-4; 7 bases are a match to TRBD1. This clonotype was obtained from a girl aged 10 to 17 with multiple sclerosis. The chain's CDR3 is CASSPPVQSGSYRGGIQYF. CDR3 coding DNA: TGTGCCAGCTCACCACCCGTCCAATCGGGGTCATACAGGGGCGGCATTCAGTACTTC.